Listed here are 12 T cell receptor beta chains from one sample, sequenced in a study of T cells in Graves' hyperthyroidism and ophthalmopathy. Authors of the study amplified TCR beta CDR3 regions from RNA transcripts. HTBI primers were used for first-round RT-PCR of the TCR CDR3. TCRdb reprocessed the multiplex PCR reads with MiXCR, giving one entry per CDR3 protein. The sample yields some 530,000 distinct CDR3 sequences, about 20% seen once. Sequencing was carried out using blood. The receptors originated from a woman aged 70-85 years with Graves' ophthalmopathy.

Of note for this clonotype: A junction end diverges from the germline sequence, so it may reflect a read error. This rearrangement joins TRBV7-9 to TRBJ2-5, with D perhaps matching TRBD1 (7 bases). There are 14 residues in the CDR3. In germline, CDR1 is SEHNR, CDR2 FQNEAQ (reference sequence). CDR3 sequence reads: CVSSLRQGGETQYF. DNA for the CDR3: TGTGTCAGCAGCCTGAGACAGGGAGGAGAGACCCAGTACTTC.

This clonotype was counted many times. The chain links TRBV28 to TRBJ2-1, with D unresolved. V dropped 4 bases and J dropped 0 bases, with 13 bases sitting between them. The CDR3 length is 16 residues. Germline-derived CDR1 and CDR2 are MDHEN and SYDVKM. CDR3 region: CASSWRGSSSYNEQFF. The DNA of the CDR3 is TGTGCCAGCAGTTGGCGCGGTTCGAGCTCCTACAATGAGCAGTTCTTC.

This clonotype occurred a few times. The J gene is TRBJ2-1, the V gene TRBV19, with a possible D match to TRBD1 (7 bases). This CDR3 has 16 amino acids. CDR1 and CDR2 from the germline V gene are LNHDA and SQIVND (reference sequence). Trimming left V 4 bases short and J 8 bases short, with 21 bases between. CDR3 coding DNA: TGTGCCAGTAGTACAAGGACAGGAGGGGTCAGGGATGAGCAGTTCTTC. Amino acids: CASSTRTGGVRDEQFF. Combining the CDR3 with reference TRBV19 and TRBJ2-1 gives the whole variable domain DGGITQSPKYLFRKEGQNVTLSCEQNLNHDAMYWYRQDPGQGLRLIYYSQIVNDFQKGDIAEGYSVSREKKESFPLTVTSAQKNPTAFYLCASSTRTGGVRDEQFFGPGTRLTVL.

There are a few counts of this clonotype. This sequence joins TRBV5-1 and TRBJ2-1, with unresolved D. In germline, CDR1 is SGHRS, CDR2 YFSETQ. The CDR3 consists of 15 residues. Trimming cost V 1 base and J 6 bases, with 14 bases left between them. CDR3 sequence: CASSLRTDPFNEQFF. The CDR3 nucleotides read TGCGCCAGCAGCTTGAGAACAGACCCATTCAATGAGCAGTTCTTC.

Only a few counts were recorded for this clonotype. This chain connects TRBV6-1 to TRBJ1-4; 9 bases match TRBD1. Trimming at V came to 5 bases and at J to 7 bases, leaving 5 bases not matched to a gene. This CDR3 is built from 14 residues. Germline V gene data show CDR1 as MNHNS and CDR2 as SASEGT. CDR3 protein: CASSSQGASEKLFF. The CDR3 DNA is TGTGCCAGCAGTTCACAGGGGGCGAGTGAAAAACTGTTTTTT.

A note on this clonotype: At one end, the junction sequence differs from germline, possibly due to a read error. The CDR3 DNA reads TGTGCCAGCAGAGAAGTGAGCGGGAGTTTCCTAGATACGCAGTATTTT. As protein: CASREVSGSFLDTQYF. The V gene is TRBV6-1, the J gene TRBJ2-3, with TRBD2 matching 8 bases. The CDR3 loop spans 16 amino acids. Germline V gene lookup returns CDR1 MNHNS and CDR2 SASEGT.

The sample holds a few counts of this clonotype. J is TRBJ2-1 and V is TRBV20-1; D gene unclear. V was clipped by 0 bases and J by 13 bases, with 16 bases between them. Germline CDR1 reads DFQATT; CDR2 reads SNEGSKA (reference sequence). The CDR3 is made up of 13 amino acids. The CDR3 here is CSARDLKATHQFF. The CDR3 nucleotides are TGCAGTGCTAGAGATCTCAAAGCAACGCATCAGTTCTTC.

The gene calls are TRBV6-1 and TRBJ1-4; a weak D match, TRBD1 (5 bases). Looked up from germline, CDR1 is MNHNS and CDR2 is SASEGT. V lost 11 bases and J lost 4, with 23 bases in between. The CDR3 is 16 amino acids. For the CDR3, the DNA is TGTGCCTCAGCAGCTTCCAGCGGGGGGAGTAATGAAAAACTGTTTTTT. Its translation is CASAASSGGSNEKLFF.

The rearrangement joins TRBV19 to TRBJ2-5, with unresolved D. V lost 7 bases, J lost 7 bases, and 16 bases lay in between. The CDR3 sequence is 13 residues long. CDR1 and CDR2 from the germline V gene are LNHDA and SQIVND (reference sequence). For the CDR3, the DNA is TGTGCCAGTACTTCGACCGTTGGCGTGACCCAGTACTTC. The encoded protein is CASTSTVGVTQYF.

The rearrangement uses TRBV10-1 and TRBJ2-5; 7 positions agree with TRBD2. CDR1 WNHNN and CDR2 SYGVQD come from the germline V gene (reference sequence). V shed 6 bases and J 5 bases; nucleotides not matched to a gene: 12. This CDR3 is 15 amino acids long. The CDR3 DNA sequence: TGCGCCAGCAGCGGGGGGATTGCAATGGAGGAGACCCAGTACTTC. The encoded protein is CASSGGIAMEETQYF.

The genes are TRBV20-1 and TRBJ1-4; 7 nucleotides agree with TRBD1. V lost 6 bases, J lost 6 bases, and 7 bases stayed unmatched. The CDR3 is made up of 13 amino acids. Germline V gene data show CDR1 as DFQATT and CDR2 as SNEGSKA (reference sequence). CDR3 coding DNA: TGCAGTGCCGAGGGACAGTCCGATGAAAAACTGTTTTTT. Amino acids: CSAEGQSDEKLFF.

This clonotype was detected a few times. This chain connects TRBV7-2 to TRBJ2-3; TRBD2 matches 14 bases. Germline CDR1 SGHTA, CDR2 FQGNSA. This CDR3 region has 16 residues. V was pared by 1 base and J by 7 bases, with 4 bases of the junction left unmatched. This CDR3 reads CASSLGLAGGIYTQYF. The CDR3 bases are TGTGCCAGCAGCTTAGGACTAGCGGGAGGGATTTATACGCAGTATTTT. The full variable domain, with the rest looked up from reference TRBV7-2 and TRBJ2-3, is GAGVSQSPSNKVTEKGKDVELRCDPISGHTALYWYRQSLGQGLEFLIYFQGNSAPDKSGLPSDRFSAERTGGSVSTLTIQRTQQEDSAVYLCASSLGLAGGIYTQYFGPGTRLTVL.